The 29 T cell receptor beta chains listed next were all sequenced from one sample in a study of blood T cell repertoires in COVID-19. The table came from immunoSEQ multiplex PCR; TCRdb's copy has only in-frame clones and leaves some out. The sample holds about 160,000 clones, roughly 81% seen once. Sequences were obtained from peripheral blood. The receptors originated from an older woman with COVID-19, enrolled during active disease.

CDR3 sequence reads: CATRDRVAGEQFF. Here the CDR3 DNA reads TGTGCCACCCGGGACAGGGTAGCGGGTGAGCAGTTCTTC. This chain connects TRBV24-1 to TRBJ2-1; 9 nucleotides agree with TRBD1. From germline, CDR1 is KGHDR and CDR2 SFDVKD. The CDR3 runs 13 residues. The junction had 8 bases not matched to a gene; V was cut back by 9 bases and J by 9 bases.

This clone was seen a single time. The rearrangement uses TRBV21-1 and TRBJ2-1; the table's D call, TRBD2, was not checked against the DNA. TRBV21-1 is classified as a pseudogene. The CDR3 length is 18 residues. The CDR3 bases are TGTGCCAGCAGCACCCGGTCCTGTCGGGAGAAGTCCTACAATGAGCAGTTCTTC. Translated, it gives CASSTRSCREKSYNEQFF.

The table lists this clone with a count of one. The V gene is TRBV19, the J gene TRBJ1-3; no clear D. The CDR3 length is 15 residues. Trimming took off 5 bases at V and 0 bases at J, with 11 bases between the two ends. Germline V gene lookup returns CDR1 LNHDA and CDR2 SQIVND (reference sequence). CDR3 nucleotide sequence: TGTGCCAGTAGTGCCGGGAGAGACTCTGGAAACACCATATATTTT. It translates to CASSAGRDSGNTIYF.

There are a few counts of this clone. Additional DNA sequences in this sample encode the identical CDR3. The gene calls are TRBV6-5 and TRBJ1-5; D not certain. Germline values: CDR1 MNHEY, CDR2 SVGAGI. The CDR3 covers 12 residues. The CDR3 nucleotides are TGTGCAAGTCGGGAGGGCGGGCAGCCCCAGCATTTT. Residues: CASREGGQPQHF.

This clone came up a few times. The CDR3 is CASSEVRGDGYTF. The CDR3 nucleotides read TGTGCCAGCAGTGAAGTACGGGGGGATGGCTACACCTTC. The rearrangement links TRBV6-1 to TRBJ1-2; maybe TRBD1 (5 bases). Per the germline V gene, CDR1 is MNHNS and CDR2 is SASEGT. The CDR3 has 13 residues. V lost 1 base and J 6 bases, leaving 9 bases between the germline ends.

V usage is TRBV18 and J usage is TRBJ1-2, with a weak D call TRBD1 (6 bases). The CDR3 extends over 15 amino acids. From germline, CDR1 is KGHSH and CDR2 LQKENI. Trimming pared 3 bases from V and 0 bases from J, leaving 11 bases between. The CDR3 loop reads CASSPATGANYGYTF. As DNA, the CDR3 is TGTGCCAGCTCACCCGCGACAGGAGCTAACTATGGCTACACCTTC.

This clone was recorded only once. This chain's CDR3 is CSVEVWDKSYGYTF. The CDR3 DNA follows: TGCAGCGTTGAAGTGTGGGACAAGTCGTATGGCTACACCTTC. The chain employs TRBV29-1 and TRBJ1-2; TRBD1 is a possible D gene (6 bases). Germline assignment: CDR1 SQVTM and CDR2 ANQGSEA. The CDR3 totals 14 residues. Trimming removed 1 base from V and 5 bases from J, with 14 bases in between.

J is TRBJ2-2 and V is TRBV13, with TRBD2 identical over 13 bases. Germline CDR1 is PRHDT and CDR2 is FYEKMQ (reference sequence). After removal of 5 bases from V and 5 bases from J, the junction contained 2 bases not matched to a gene. This CDR3 has 15 residues. In nucleotides, the CDR3 is TGTGCCAGCAGCCCGGGACTAGCGGGAACCGGGGAGCTGTTTTTT. Residues: CASSPGLAGTGELFF.

The sample holds a few counts of this clone. The chain is built from TRBV2 and TRBJ2-7; 7 bases are shared with TRBD2. V trimming: 4 bases; J trimming: 6 bases; junction bases outside the gene matches: 9. The CDR3 is 14 residues long. CDR1 and CDR2 (germline): SNHLY, FYNNEI. Here the CDR3 DNA reads TGTGCCAGCAGTGCGGGGACTACCTGGCGCGAGCAGTACGTC. Amino acid sequence: CASSAGTTWREQYV.

This rearrangement joins TRBV7-3 to TRBJ2-6, with D hard to call. This CDR3 has 15 amino acids. Between the trimmed V and J ends, which lost 5 bases and 4 bases, there was a span of 12 bases. Germline V gene lookup returns CDR1 SGHTA and CDR2 FQGTGA. This CDR3 is CASSPGKYGANVLTF. CDR3 sequence (DNA): TGTGCCAGCAGCCCCGGTAAATACGGGGCCAACGTCCTGACTTTC.

As concerns this clone: Within the sample, other DNA sequences also encode this same CDR3. This rearrangement joins TRBV5-1 to TRBJ1-2; D is possibly TRBD1 (6 bases). V was pared by 0 bases and J by 6 bases, with 9 bases between. Germline CDR1 and CDR2: SGHRS and YFSETQ. The CDR3 is 13 residues long. The CDR3, as DNA: TGCGCCAGCAGCTTGGAGGGGGTTGATGGCTACACCTTC. This codes for CASSLEGVDGYTF.

The chain is built from TRBV5-1 and TRBJ2-5; 8 bases map to TRBD1. The germline gives CDR1 SGHRS, CDR2 YFSETQ. The V and J ends lost 3 bases and 5 bases, in that order; junction bases with no gene match: 12. The CDR3 has 16 amino acids. The CDR3 DNA follows: TGCGCCAGCAGCTCGGGGGCCCAGGGGGCTGGGGAGACCCAGTACTTC. The encoded protein is CASSSGAQGAGETQYF.

CDR3: CASEGQGRNQPQHF. DNA of the CDR3: TGTGCCAGCGAGGGACAGGGTCGGAATCAGCCCCAGCATTTT. The chain has TRBV2 and TRBJ1-5, with 9 positions matching TRBD1. This CDR3 region has 14 residues. Germline CDR1 is SNHLY and CDR2 is FYNNEI. The V segment lost 8 bases and the J segment 4 bases; nucleotides outside the gene matches: 6.

The chain carries TRBV7-6 and TRBJ2-3, with 7 bases identical to TRBD2. This CDR3 is 14 amino acids long. Germline V lookup: CDR1 SGHVS, CDR2 FNYEAQ. With V trimmed by 4 bases and J by 1 base, 2 bases remained unmatched. Here the CDR3 reads CASSSRGGTDTQYF. The CDR3 nucleotides are TGTGCCAGCAGCTCACGGGGGGGCACAGATACGCAGTATTTT.

J is TRBJ1-2 and V is TRBV24-1, with 12 bases that match TRBD1. The V and J ends lost 4 bases and 8 bases, in that order; junction bases with no gene match: 7. Germline loops: CDR1 KGHDR, CDR2 SFDVKD. The CDR3 runs 15 residues. The CDR3 DNA reads as TGTGCCACCAGTGAGAGGGACAGGGGGCTGCGCGGCTACACCTTC. Translation gives CATSERDRGLRGYTF.

V and J are TRBV19 and TRBJ1-3; weak D call: TRBD1 (5 bases). Germline-derived CDR1 and CDR2 are LNHDA and SQIVND (reference sequence). CDR3 length: 12 residues. Trimming left V 6 bases short and J 12 bases short, with 15 bases between. Here the CDR3 reads CASRGSGTDIYF. The DNA of the CDR3 is TGTGCCAGTAGGGGTAGCGGGACCGACATATATTTT. The variable domain in full, completed from reference TRBV19 and TRBJ1-3, reads DGGITQSPKYLFRKEGQNVTLSCEQNLNHDAMYWYRQDPGQGLRLIYYSQIVNDFQKGDIAEGYSVSREKKESFPLTVTSAQKNPTAFYLCASRGSGTDIYFGEGSWLTVV.

The J gene is TRBJ2-7, the V gene TRBV27; 8 bases fit TRBD1. CDR1 MNHEY and CDR2 SMNVEV come from the germline V gene (reference sequence). Unmatched junction bases numbered 10, after V lost 6 bases and J lost 6 bases. The CDR3 loop spans 14 amino acids. The CDR3 sequence is CASRTGQVQGEQYF. DNA for the CDR3: TGTGCCAGCAGAACGGGACAGGTCCAGGGCGAGCAGTACTTC.

This chain uses TRBV27 with TRBJ1-1; no definite D call. Germline CDR1 reads MNHEY; CDR2 reads SMNVEV (reference sequence). The V end was cut by 4 bases, the J end by 1 base, with 13 bases between. CDR3 size: 15 residues. CDR3 nucleotides: TGTGCCAGCAGTTCCCCGAGGTCAGAGAACACTGAAGCTTTCTTT. Protein: CASSSPRSENTEAFF.

The chain recombines TRBV4-1 with TRBJ1-2; 9 bases are a match to TRBD1. The CDR3 extends over 16 amino acids. The germline CDR1 and CDR2 sequences are MGHRA and YSYEKL. Unmatched junction bases numbered 12, after V lost 3 bases and J lost 7 bases. For the CDR3, the DNA is TGCGCCAGCAGCCACCTAAGCACCGGGACAGGGTTTGGCTACACCTTC. Translated: CASSHLSTGTGFGYTF.

The rearrangement joins TRBV15 to TRBJ1-2, with a tentative D call TRBD1 (5 bases). The CDR3 extends over 15 amino acids. Germline V gene lookup returns CDR1 LNHNV and CDR2 YYDKDF (reference sequence). Trimming removed 1 base at V and 2 bases at J, with 11 bases between. CDR3 sequence: CATSRGTSENYGYTF. CDR3 sequence (DNA): TGTGCCACCAGCAGAGGGACATCCGAGAACTATGGCTACACCTTC.

This clone was counted a single time. The genes are TRBV5-5 and TRBJ1-2; possibly TRBD1 for D (6 bases). V lost 0 bases to trimming and J lost 4 bases, with 13 bases between them. This CDR3 comprises 15 residues. CDR1 is SGHKS and CDR2 is YYEKEE in the germline V gene (reference sequence). CDR3 loop: CASSLARGSFYGYTF. CDR3 DNA: TGTGCCAGCAGCTTGGCCAGGGGAAGCTTCTATGGCTACACCTTC.

The chain combines TRBV5-4 with TRBJ2-3; 8 bases are shared with TRBD1. Germline V gene data show CDR1 as SGHNT and CDR2 as YYREEE (reference sequence). The junction had 6 bases not matched to a gene; V was cut back by 2 bases and J by 4 bases. The CDR3 sequence is 15 residues long. The CDR3 bases are TGTGCCAGCAGCTTTGGCAGGGGGCGTCCAGATACGCAGTATTTT. Translated: CASSFGRGRPDTQYF.

The rearrangement links TRBV5-1 to TRBJ1-1; D is undetermined. Trimming removed 6 bases at V and 2 bases at J, with 11 bases between. CDR1 and CDR2 from the germline V gene are SGHRS and YFSETQ. The length of the CDR3 is 13 residues. DNA of the CDR3: TGCGCCAGCACAGAACAGCTTAACACTGAAGCTTTCTTT. Amino acid sequence: CASTEQLNTEAFF.

The rearrangement uses TRBV18 and TRBJ1-5; TRBD1 might be the D (5 bases). V lost 6 bases and J 3 bases, leaving 15 bases between the germline ends. Germline assignment: CDR1 KGHSH and CDR2 LQKENI. CDR3 length: 15 residues. The CDR3 coding sequence is TGTGCCAGCTCCAGATTTGGGGGGGACAATCAGCCCCAGCATTTT. As protein: CASSRFGGDNQPQHF.

The gene calls are TRBV11-2 and TRBJ1-1; D is unresolved. Germline loops: CDR1 SGHAT, CDR2 FQNNGV. V lost 0 bases to trimming and J lost 7 bases, with 3 bases between them. This CDR3 region has 11 residues. The CDR3 DNA follows: TGTGCCAGCAGCTTAGACAGTGAAGCTTTCTTT. Its translation: CASSLDSEAFF.

The CDR3 nucleotides read TGTGCCAGCAGCTTTAGGACAAAGAATCAGCCCCAGCATTTT. This encodes CASSFRTKNQPQHF. V gene TRBV5-6 combines with J gene TRBJ1-5; D perhaps matches TRBD1 (5 bases). With 2 bases removed from V and 4 bases from J, the gap between germline ends came to 10 bases. CDR3 size: 14 residues. The germline V gene encodes CDR1 SGHDT and CDR2 YYEEEE.

This chain links TRBV5-4 with TRBJ2-3; TRBD2 matches 8 bases. Germline V CDR1 and CDR2: SGHNT, YYREEE (reference sequence). The CDR3 runs to 15 residues. J gave up 6 bases and V 4 bases, and 10 bases lay outside the gene matches. The CDR3 nucleotides are TGTGCCAGCAGCGTCGGACTAGCTCGAGTGGATACGCAGTATTTT. Protein: CASSVGLARVDTQYF.

The gene calls are TRBV30 and TRBJ2-7; the match to TRBD2 covers 7 bases. The CDR3 is 15 amino acids. The ends lost 5 bases at V and 0 bases at J; junction bases unmatched: 10. Germline-derived CDR1 and CDR2 are GTSNPN and SVGIG (reference sequence). Here the CDR3 reads CAWGTERGLSYEQYV. Here the CDR3 DNA reads TGTGCCTGGGGGACCGAGCGGGGTCTCTCCTACGAGCAGTACGTC.

As regards this clone: The germline gene is not matched at one end of the junction; a read error may be the cause. V is TRBV6-6 and J is TRBJ2-7; TRBD2 agrees at 8 bases. Germline CDR1 reads MNHNY; CDR2 reads SVGAGI (reference sequence). The CDR3 runs 14 residues. The CDR3 spells CASSSPGGGGPGDF. CDR3 nucleotide sequence: TGTGCCAGCAGTTCTCCGGGGGGGGGAGGTCCGGGTGACTTC.